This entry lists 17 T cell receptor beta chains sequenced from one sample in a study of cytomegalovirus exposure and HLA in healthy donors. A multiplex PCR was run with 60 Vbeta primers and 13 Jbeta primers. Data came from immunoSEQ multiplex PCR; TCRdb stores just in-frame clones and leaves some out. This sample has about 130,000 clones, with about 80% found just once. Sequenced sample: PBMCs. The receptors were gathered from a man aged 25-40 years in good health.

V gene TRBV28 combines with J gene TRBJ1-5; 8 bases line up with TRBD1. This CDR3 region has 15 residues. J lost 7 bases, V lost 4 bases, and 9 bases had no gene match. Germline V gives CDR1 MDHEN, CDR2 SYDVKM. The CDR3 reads CASSSAGTGRQPQHF. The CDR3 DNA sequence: TGTGCCAGCAGTTCTGCCGGGACAGGCAGACAGCCCCAGCATTTT.

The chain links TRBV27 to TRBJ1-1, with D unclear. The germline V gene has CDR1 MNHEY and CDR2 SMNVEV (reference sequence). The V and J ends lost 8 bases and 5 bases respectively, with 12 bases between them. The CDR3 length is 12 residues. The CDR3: CASSAGSTEAFF. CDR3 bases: TGTGCCAGCTCCGCCGGGAGTACTGAAGCTTTCTTT.

CDR3 bases: TGTGCCAGCAGCTTACCGGGACAGGGGCCCGAGCAGTACTTC. Translating gives CASSLPGQGPEQYF. The V call is TRBV7-9, the J call TRBJ2-7; 10 nucleotides line up with TRBD1. Trimming removed 2 bases from V and 6 bases from J; junction bases left unmatched: 4. The CDR3 is made up of 14 amino acids. Looked up from germline, CDR1 is SEHNR and CDR2 is FQNEAQ (reference sequence).

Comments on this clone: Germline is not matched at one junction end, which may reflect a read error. The CDR3 bases are TGTTCCAGCAGCTTAATTCCCAATGACTATGGCTACACCTTC. Amino acid sequence: CSSSLIPNDYGYTF. V gene TRBV7-9 combines with J gene TRBJ1-2; D is undetermined. Germline CDR1 SEHNR, CDR2 FQNEAQ (reference sequence). This CDR3 region has 14 residues.

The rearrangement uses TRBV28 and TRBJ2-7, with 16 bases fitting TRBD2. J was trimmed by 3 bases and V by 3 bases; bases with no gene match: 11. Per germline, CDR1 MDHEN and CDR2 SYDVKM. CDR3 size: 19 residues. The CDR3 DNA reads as TGTGCCAGCAGTTTCACCTCCGGGACTAGCGGGAGGGCCCTCTACGAGCAGTACTTC. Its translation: CASSFTSGTSGRALYEQYF.

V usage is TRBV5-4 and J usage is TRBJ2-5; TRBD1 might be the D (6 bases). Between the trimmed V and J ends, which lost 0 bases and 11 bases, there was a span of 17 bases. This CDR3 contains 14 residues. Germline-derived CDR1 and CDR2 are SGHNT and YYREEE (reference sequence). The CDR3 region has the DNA TGTGCCAGCAGCTTGGCCCTTAATCCAGGGGAGCAGTACTTC. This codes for CASSLALNPGEQYF.

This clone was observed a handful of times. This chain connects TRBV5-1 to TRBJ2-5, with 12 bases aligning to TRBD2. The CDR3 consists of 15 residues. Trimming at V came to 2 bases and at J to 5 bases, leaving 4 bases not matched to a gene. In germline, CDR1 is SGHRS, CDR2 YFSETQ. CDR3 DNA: TGCGCCAGCAGCTTAGGTCTAGCGGGAGGGGAGACCCAGTACTTC. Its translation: CASSLGLAGGETQYF. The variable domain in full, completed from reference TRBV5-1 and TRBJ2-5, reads KAGVTQTPRYLIKTRGQQVTLSCSPISGHRSVSWYQQTPGQGLQFLFEYFSETQRNKGNFPGRFSGRQFSNSRSEMNVSTLELGDSALYLCASSLGLAGGETQYFGPGTRLLVL.

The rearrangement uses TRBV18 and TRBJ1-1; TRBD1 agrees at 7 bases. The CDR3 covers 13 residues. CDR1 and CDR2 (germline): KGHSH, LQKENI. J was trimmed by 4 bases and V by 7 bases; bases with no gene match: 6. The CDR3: CASYLDRATEAFF. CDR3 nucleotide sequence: TGTGCCAGCTACCTTGACAGGGCCACTGAAGCTTTCTTT.

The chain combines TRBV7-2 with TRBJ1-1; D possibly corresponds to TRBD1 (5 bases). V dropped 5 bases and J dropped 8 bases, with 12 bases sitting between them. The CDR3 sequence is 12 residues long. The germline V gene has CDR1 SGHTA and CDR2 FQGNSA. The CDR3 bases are TGTGCCAGCAGCGGCTACGGGGGAGAAGCTTTCTTT. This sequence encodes CASSGYGGEAFF.

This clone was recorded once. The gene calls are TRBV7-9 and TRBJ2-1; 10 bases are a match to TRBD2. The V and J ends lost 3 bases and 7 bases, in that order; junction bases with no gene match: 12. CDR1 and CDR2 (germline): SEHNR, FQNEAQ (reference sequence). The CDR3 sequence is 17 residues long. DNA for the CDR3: TGTGCCAGCAGCTTTCTAGCGGGAGCAATTCTGGGTAATGAGCAGTTCTTC. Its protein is CASSFLAGAILGNEQFF.

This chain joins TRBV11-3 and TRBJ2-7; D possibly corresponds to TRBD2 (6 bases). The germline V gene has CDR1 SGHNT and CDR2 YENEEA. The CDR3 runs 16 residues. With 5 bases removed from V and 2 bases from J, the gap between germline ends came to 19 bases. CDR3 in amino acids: CASSQWVMEGPYEQYF. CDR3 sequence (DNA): TGTGCCAGCAGCCAGTGGGTGATGGAGGGCCCCTACGAGCAGTACTTC. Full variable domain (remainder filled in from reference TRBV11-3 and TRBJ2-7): EAGVVQSPRYKIIEKKQPVAFWCNPISGHNTLYWYLQNLGQGPELLIRYENEEAVDDSQLPKDRFSAERLKGVDSTLKIQPAELGDSAVYLCASSQWVMEGPYEQYFGPGTRLTVT.

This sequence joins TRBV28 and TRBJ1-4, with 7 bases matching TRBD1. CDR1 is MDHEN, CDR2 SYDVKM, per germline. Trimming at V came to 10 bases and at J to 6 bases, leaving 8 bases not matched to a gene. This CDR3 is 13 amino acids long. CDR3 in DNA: TGTGCCACCAAGGGACAGCCGCATGAAAAACTGTTTTTT. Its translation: CATKGQPHEKLFF. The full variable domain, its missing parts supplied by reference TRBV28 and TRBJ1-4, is DVKVTQSSRYLVKRTGEKVFLECVQDMDHENMFWYRQDPGLGLRLIYFSYDVKMKEKGDIPEGYSVSREKKERFSLILESASTNQTSMYLCATKGQPHEKLFFGSGTQLSVL.

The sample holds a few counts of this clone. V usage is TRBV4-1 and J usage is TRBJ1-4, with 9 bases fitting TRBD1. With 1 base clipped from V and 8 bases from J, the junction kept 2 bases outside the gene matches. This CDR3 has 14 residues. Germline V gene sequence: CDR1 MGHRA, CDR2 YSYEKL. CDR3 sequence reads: CASSQGTGEEKLFF. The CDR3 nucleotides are TGCGCCAGCAGCCAAGGGACAGGGGAAGAAAAACTGTTTTTT.

The CDR3 DNA reads as TGTGCCAGCAGCCAGACGGGACTCCCGGGGTCCGGGGAGCTGTTTTTT. Protein: CASSQTGLPGSGELFF. The rearrangement links TRBV14 to TRBJ2-2; maybe TRBD2 (6 bases). The CDR3 is 16 residues long. Trimming pared 3 bases from V and 6 bases from J, leaving 17 bases between. Germline CDR1 is SGHDN and CDR2 is FVKESK. The complete variable domain, with remaining parts taken from reference TRBV14 and TRBJ2-2, reads EAGVTQFPSHSVIEKGQTVTLRCDPISGHDNLYWYRRVMGKEIKFLLHFVKESKQDESGMPNNRFLAERTGGTYSTLKVQPAELEDSGVYFCASSQTGLPGSGELFFGEGSRLTVL.

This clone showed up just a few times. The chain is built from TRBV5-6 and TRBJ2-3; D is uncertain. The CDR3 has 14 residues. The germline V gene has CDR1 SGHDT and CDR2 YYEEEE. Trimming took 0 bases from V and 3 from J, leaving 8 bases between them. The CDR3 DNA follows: TGTGCCAGCAGCTTGGTAGGCAGGACAGATACGCAGTATTTT. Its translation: CASSLVGRTDTQYF.

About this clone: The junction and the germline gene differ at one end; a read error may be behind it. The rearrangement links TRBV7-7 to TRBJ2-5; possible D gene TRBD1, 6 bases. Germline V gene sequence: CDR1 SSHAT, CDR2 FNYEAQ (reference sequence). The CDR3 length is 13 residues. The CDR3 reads CASSSTGTETQYF. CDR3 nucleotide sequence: TGTGCTAGCAGCTCTACAGGGACGGAGACCCAGTACTTC.

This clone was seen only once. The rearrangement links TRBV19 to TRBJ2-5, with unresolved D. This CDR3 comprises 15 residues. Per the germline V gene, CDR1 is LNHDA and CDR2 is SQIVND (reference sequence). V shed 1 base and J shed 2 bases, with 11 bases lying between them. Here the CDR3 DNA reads TGTGCCAGTAGTATAGGTGCAGTCGAACAAGAGACCCAGTACTTC. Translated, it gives CASSIGAVEQETQYF.